One T cell receptor (beta chain) is described in this entry. Its target is not known. This entry is derived from a study of shared clonotypes between healthy human individuals. Across the study: The study enrolled two women and three men aged 18 to 49.

Authors' data handling: Filtering of immunoSEQ junctional sequences could not match full-length read filtering. TCRdb keeps only in-frame clones here, not all; method: immunoSEQ multiplex PCR. V and J calls and clone size are given by that table; D and trimming were obtained from the DNA. This table holds fewer than 650,000 clones, over 60% found once. General study findings and limits: Blood was the sole source, and tissue repertoires probably differ.

Germline V lookup: CDR1 LGHNA, CDR2 YSLEER. V lost 7 bases to trimming and J lost 2 bases; unmatched junction nucleotides: 15. This CDR3 region has 17 residues. The sequenced sample was PBMCs. This chain connects TRBV4-3 to TRBJ2-3; TRBD2 agrees at 7 bases. The TCR comes from a woman between 40 and 50 years old in good health. Some clones in this sample may be carry-over from other donors' samples. CDR3 DNA: TGCGCCAGCAAGCGTGTGTGGGGGAGGGCCAACACAGATACGCAGTATTTT. It yields the protein CASKRVWGRANTDTQYF.